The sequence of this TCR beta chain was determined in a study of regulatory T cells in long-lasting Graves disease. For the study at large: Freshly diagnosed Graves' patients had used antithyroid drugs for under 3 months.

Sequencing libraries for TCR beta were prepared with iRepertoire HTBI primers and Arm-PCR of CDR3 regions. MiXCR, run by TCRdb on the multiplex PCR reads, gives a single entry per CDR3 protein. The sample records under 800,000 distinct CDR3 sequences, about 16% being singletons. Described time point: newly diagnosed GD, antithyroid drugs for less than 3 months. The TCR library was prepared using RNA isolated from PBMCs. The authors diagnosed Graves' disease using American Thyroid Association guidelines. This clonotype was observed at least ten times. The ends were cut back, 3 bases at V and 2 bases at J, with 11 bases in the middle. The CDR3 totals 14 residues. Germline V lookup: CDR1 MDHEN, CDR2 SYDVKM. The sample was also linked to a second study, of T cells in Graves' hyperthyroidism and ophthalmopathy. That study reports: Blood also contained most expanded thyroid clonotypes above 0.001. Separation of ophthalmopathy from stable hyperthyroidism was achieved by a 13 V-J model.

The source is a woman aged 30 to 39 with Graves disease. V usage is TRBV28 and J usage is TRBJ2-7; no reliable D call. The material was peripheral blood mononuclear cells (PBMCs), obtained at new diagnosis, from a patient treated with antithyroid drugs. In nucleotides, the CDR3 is TGTGCCAGCAGTTTCACCAAATATACCTACGAGCAGTACTTC. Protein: CASSFTKYTYEQYF.